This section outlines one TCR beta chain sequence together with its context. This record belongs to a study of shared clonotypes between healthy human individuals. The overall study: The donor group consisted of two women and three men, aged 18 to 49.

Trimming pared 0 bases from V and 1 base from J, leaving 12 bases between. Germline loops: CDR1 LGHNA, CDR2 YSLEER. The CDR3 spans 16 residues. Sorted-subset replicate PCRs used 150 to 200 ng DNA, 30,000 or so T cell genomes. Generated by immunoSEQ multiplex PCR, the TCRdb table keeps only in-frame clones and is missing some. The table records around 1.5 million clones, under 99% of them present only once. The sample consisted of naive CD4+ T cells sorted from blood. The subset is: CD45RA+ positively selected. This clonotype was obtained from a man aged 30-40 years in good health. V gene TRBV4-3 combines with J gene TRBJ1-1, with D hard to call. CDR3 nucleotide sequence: TGCGCCAGCAGCCAAGAGCCGACGGGCTGGAACACTGAAGCTTTCTTT. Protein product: CASSQEPTGWNTEAFF.